The clone carrying this TCR beta chain was recorded a few times. What it binds is not known. Vbeta (60) and Jbeta (13) primers were used in the PCR. TCRdb keeps only in-frame clones here, not all; method: immunoSEQ multiplex PCR. The table shows 120,000 or so clones, with less than 20% occurring only once. This record belongs to a study of cytomegalovirus exposure and HLA in healthy donors. Study-level results: Later analysis identified several of the most significant clusters that appeared linked to common viral pathogens. An analysis that came later showed most CMV-associated TCR beta chains appearing HLA-restricted. In vitro confirmation showed three CMV-associated chains to be CMV antigen specific.

Unmatched junction bases numbered 7, after V lost 5 bases and J lost 6 bases. The CDR3 is 15 residues long. Germline V CDR1 and CDR2: SGHVS, FQNEAQ. This rearrangement joins TRBV7-8 to TRBJ1-5; 10 nucleotides line up with TRBD1. Sequencing was performed on PBMCs. The source of this sequence is a woman aged 18 to 35 in good health and CMV-seronegative. DNA for the CDR3: TGTGCCAGCAGCACCGGGACAGGGGTGGCTCAGCCCCAGCATTTT. Its protein product is CASSTGTGVAQPQHF.